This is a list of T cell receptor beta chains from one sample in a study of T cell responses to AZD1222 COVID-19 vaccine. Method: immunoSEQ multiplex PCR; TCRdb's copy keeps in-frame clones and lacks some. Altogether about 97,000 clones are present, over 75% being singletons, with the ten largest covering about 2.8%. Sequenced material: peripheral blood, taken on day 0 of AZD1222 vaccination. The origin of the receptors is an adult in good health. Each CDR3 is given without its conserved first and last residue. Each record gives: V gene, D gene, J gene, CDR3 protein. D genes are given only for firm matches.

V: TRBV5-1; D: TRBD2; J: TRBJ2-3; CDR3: ASSPVGQRGGADTQY
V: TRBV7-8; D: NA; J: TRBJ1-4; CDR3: ASQGFANEKLF
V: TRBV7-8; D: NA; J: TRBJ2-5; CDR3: ASSLEYGQETQY
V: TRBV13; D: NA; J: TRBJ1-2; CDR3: ASSLVIRGVRSYT
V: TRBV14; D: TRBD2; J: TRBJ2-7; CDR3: ASSQARGRGEQY
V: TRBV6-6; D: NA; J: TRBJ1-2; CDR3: ASSYHAYGYT
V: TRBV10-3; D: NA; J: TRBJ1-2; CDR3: AISESKANYGYT
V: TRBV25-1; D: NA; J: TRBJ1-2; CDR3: ASTRGINYGYT
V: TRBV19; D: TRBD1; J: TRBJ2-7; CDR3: ASSDPGQGYEQY
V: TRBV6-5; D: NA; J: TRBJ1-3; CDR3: ASTQATTSGNTIY
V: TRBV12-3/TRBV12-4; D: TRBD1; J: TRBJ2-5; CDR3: ASTGAAGGTQY